One and the same sample provided the 23 T cell receptor beta chains below, sequenced in a study of T cell responses to AZD1222 COVID-19 vaccine. Only in-frame clones appear in the TCRdb table, and some are missing; sequencing was by immunoSEQ multiplex PCR. The table lists roughly 260,000 clones, approximately 95% of them singletons. Specimen: peripheral blood, collected on day 0 of AZD1222 vaccination. The origin of the receptors is an adult in good health.

The V gene is TRBV10-2, the J gene TRBJ1-1; D may be TRBD1 (6 bases). Trimming left V 7 bases short and J 1 base short, with 10 bases between. Germline CDR1 is WSHSY and CDR2 is SAAADI. The CDR3 is 13 residues long. This CDR3 reads CASTWTENTEAFF. The CDR3 DNA follows: TGCGCCAGCACCTGGACAGAGAACACTGAAGCTTTCTTT.

The rearrangement joins TRBV3-1 (or the pseudogene TRBV3-2) to TRBJ2-7; a weak D match, TRBD1 (6 bases). Germline CDR1 is LGHDT and CDR2 is YNNKEL (reference sequence). Deletions cut 1 base from V and 2 bases from J, with 9 bases between. The CDR3 has 14 residues. The CDR3 region has the DNA TGTGCCAGCAGCCAAGGGACAGTTCCCTACGAGCAGTACTTC. This gives the protein CASSQGTVPYEQYF.

This clone was found once. The chain carries TRBV14 and TRBJ2-4; 8 bases map to TRBD1. Germline V gene sequence: CDR1 SGHDN, CDR2 FVKESK. With 3 bases clipped from V and 9 bases from J, the junction kept 7 bases outside the gene matches. The CDR3 sequence is 14 residues long. The CDR3 DNA reads TGTGCCAGCAGCCATTCGGGACAGGCGGGCATTCAGTACTTC. Encoded protein: CASSHSGQAGIQYF.

The chain couples TRBV28 to TRBJ1-4, with TRBD1 as a possible D gene (6 bases). Germline loops: CDR1 MDHEN, CDR2 SYDVKM. The CDR3 has 15 residues. The ends were cut back, 7 bases at V and 3 bases at J, with 15 bases in the middle. The CDR3 DNA sequence: TGTGCCAGCATTCTTAGGGGGTCAGCTAATGAAAAACTGTTTTTT. Translated: CASILRGSANEKLFF.

This chain joins TRBV28 and TRBJ1-3; D is uncertain. This CDR3 spans 21 amino acids. From germline, CDR1 is MDHEN and CDR2 SYDVKM. Trimming cost V 5 bases and J 0 bases, with 29 bases left between them. The CDR3 DNA sequence: TGTGCCAGCAGTCCATTATCCCGATCCGATCGAGAACTCTTCTCTGGAAACACCATATATTTT. Translation: CASSPLSRSDRELFSGNTIYF.

A single count supports this clone. The chain employs TRBV20-1 and TRBJ1-6; D ambiguous. The CDR3 has 13 amino acids. CDR1 and CDR2 from the germline V gene are DFQATT and SNEGSKA (reference sequence). V gave up 3 bases and J gave up 9 bases, with 12 bases separating them. The CDR3 region has the DNA TGCAGTGCTAGTGCGGAGCCGTCTTCACCCCTCCACTTT. Residues: CSASAEPSSPLHF.

The chain joins TRBV19 to TRBJ2-7; 7 bases agree with TRBD2. The germline CDR1 and CDR2 sequences are LNHDA and SQIVND (reference sequence). With V trimmed by 2 bases and J by 5 bases, 3 bases remained unmatched. The CDR3 loop spans 13 amino acids. The CDR3 loop reads CASSITGGHEQYF. CDR3 nucleotide sequence: TGTGCCAGTAGTATAACGGGAGGACACGAGCAGTACTTC.

This chain connects TRBV7-3 to TRBJ2-3; 7 bases align to TRBD2. Germline assignment: CDR1 SGHTA and CDR2 FQGTGA. The CDR3 length is 15 residues. V gave up 1 base and J gave up 3 bases; unmatched junction bases: 4. The CDR3 loop is CASSLMGGVTDTQYF. In nucleotides, the CDR3 is TGTGCCAGCAGCTTAATGGGAGGGGTTACAGATACGCAGTATTTT.

The J gene is TRBJ2-3, the V gene TRBV19; D perhaps matches TRBD2 (6 bases). Germline V gives CDR1 LNHDA, CDR2 SQIVND (reference sequence). The CDR3 consists of 17 residues. Trimming removed 6 bases at V and 2 bases at J, with 21 bases between. DNA for the CDR3: TGTGCCAGTAGCCGAGTGTCGGGCGGGGTACTCACAGATACGCAGTATTTT. This translates into CASSRVSGGVLTDTQYF.

This CDR3 reads CASSLDGQNNQPQHF. Written as DNA, the CDR3 is TGCGCCAGCAGCTTGGATGGGCAGAACAATCAGCCCCAGCATTTT. The genes are TRBV5-1 and TRBJ1-5; D gene uncertain. V was clipped by 0 bases and J by 3 bases, with 10 bases between them. This CDR3 region has 15 residues. Germline CDR1 and CDR2: SGHRS and YFSETQ.

This clone came up a few times. The chain combines TRBV28 with TRBJ1-5, with 7 bases that match TRBD1. Germline V CDR1 and CDR2: MDHEN, SYDVKM. The CDR3 length is 14 residues. Losses at the gene ends were 6 bases for V and 5 bases for J; bases not matched to a gene: 7. Written as DNA, the CDR3 is TGTGCCAGCAGGCCCGACAGGGTTGATCAGCCCCAGCATTTT. It translates to CASRPDRVDQPQHF.

The chain has TRBV6-1 and TRBJ2-4; possibly TRBD2 for D (7 bases). The germline V and J ends were trimmed by 2 bases and 6 bases, with 14 bases remaining between them. Looked up from germline, CDR1 is MNHNS and CDR2 is SASEGT. The CDR3 loop spans 15 amino acids. CDR3 protein: CASSERGAYGNIQYF. CDR3 DNA: TGTGCCAGCAGTGAACGGGGGGCCTATGGAAACATTCAGTACTTC.

The chain combines TRBV5-1 with TRBJ1-3, with D tentatively TRBD1 (6 bases). V dropped 0 bases and J dropped 1 base, with 8 bases sitting between them. The CDR3 spans 15 residues. Germline V gene sequence: CDR1 SGHRS, CDR2 YFSETQ. For the CDR3, the DNA is TGCGCCAGCAGCTTGGCTACAGGGTCTGGAAACACCATATATTTT. Translating it yields CASSLATGSGNTIYF.

The rearrangement uses TRBV19 and TRBJ1-5; D not resolved. Germline assignment: CDR1 LNHDA and CDR2 SQIVND (reference sequence). The ends were cut back, 5 bases at V and 6 bases at J, with 14 bases in the middle. The CDR3 runs to 14 residues. The CDR3 region has the DNA TGTGCCAGTAGTGTGGCGGTGGGTGGTCAGCCCCAGCATTTT. It codes for CASSVAVGGQPQHF.

V gene TRBV28 combines with J gene TRBJ2-7; unclear D gene. The V end was cut by 5 bases, the J end by 5 bases, with 16 bases between. CDR3 length equals 14 residues. In germline, CDR1 is MDHEN, CDR2 SYDVKM. As DNA, the CDR3 is TGTGCCAGCAGTCCTAGGCGGTTAGTAGACGAGCAGTACTTC. It yields the protein CASSPRRLVDEQYF.

V is TRBV9 and J is TRBJ2-1; 9 bases map to TRBD1. J gave up 8 bases and V 3 bases, and 9 bases lay outside the gene matches. The CDR3 spans 15 residues. Per germline, CDR1 SGDLS and CDR2 YYNGEE. The CDR3 is CASSAAHRGQYEQFF. The CDR3 DNA reads TGTGCCAGCAGCGCGGCTCACAGGGGGCAATATGAGCAGTTCTTC.

The chain has TRBV19 and TRBJ1-1, with D possibly TRBD1 on 5 matching bases. V was clipped by 5 bases and J by 3 bases, with 13 bases between them. The CDR3 contains 14 residues. CDR1 LNHDA and CDR2 SQIVND come from the germline V gene (reference sequence). CDR3 sequence: CASSPVMGDTEAFF. CDR3 coding DNA: TGTGCCAGTAGTCCGGTGATGGGGGACACTGAAGCTTTCTTT.

The V and J genes are TRBV7-8 and TRBJ1-6; no definite D call. V was shortened by 5 bases and J by 8 bases, with 7 bases between the two germline ends. Looked up from germline, CDR1 is SGHVS and CDR2 is FQNEAQ. The CDR3 covers 12 residues. This chain's CDR3 is CASSLLYSPLHF. CDR3 bases: TGTGCCAGCAGCCTCTTGTATTCACCCCTCCACTTT.

The V gene is TRBV3-1 (or the pseudogene TRBV3-2), the J gene TRBJ1-2; D possibly corresponds to TRBD1 (5 bases). There are 12 residues in the CDR3. V shed 4 bases and J shed 8 bases, with 11 bases lying between them. Germline assignment: CDR1 LGHDT and CDR2 YNNKEL (reference sequence). CDR3 sequence: CASSLSRQGYTF. CDR3 in DNA: TGTGCCAGCAGCCTATCTCGACAGGGCTACACCTTC.

This sequence joins TRBV5-1 and TRBJ2-7; D may be TRBD1 (7 bases). CDR1 is SGHRS and CDR2 is YFSETQ in the germline V gene. The CDR3 loop spans 16 amino acids. With 4 bases removed from V and 1 base from J, the gap between germline ends came to 18 bases. As DNA, the CDR3 is TGCGCCAGCAGCCCCGGGGGACAGTCCCGTTCCTACGAGCAGTACTTC. Amino acids: CASSPGGQSRSYEQYF.

The chain uses TRBV30 and TRBJ1-1, with 7 bases lining up with TRBD1. From germline, CDR1 is GTSNPN and CDR2 SVGIG (reference sequence). The V segment lost 1 base and the J segment 1 base; nucleotides outside the gene matches: 0. The CDR3 loop spans 13 amino acids. CDR3 region: CAWSGTGNTEAFF. As DNA, the CDR3 is TGTGCCTGGAGTGGGACAGGGAACACTGAAGCTTTCTTT.

The J gene is TRBJ2-7, the V gene TRBV12-3 or TRBV12-4; weak D call: TRBD2 (7 bases). CDR3 length equals 12 residues. With 7 bases removed from V and 5 bases from J, the gap between germline ends came to 12 bases. The CDR3 loop reads CASTLGGDEQYF. The CDR3 DNA follows: TGTGCCAGCACTCTAGGGGGGGACGAGCAGTACTTC.

The rearrangement joins TRBV15 to TRBJ2-7, with a possible D match to TRBD1 (6 bases). The germline CDR1 and CDR2 sequences are LNHNV and YYDKDF (reference sequence). This CDR3 comprises 16 residues. The ends were cut back, 5 bases at V and 2 bases at J, with 19 bases in the middle. The CDR3 sequence is CATSGDTSLLAYEQYF. In DNA form, the CDR3 reads TGTGCCACCAGCGGGGACACCTCATTATTGGCCTACGAGCAGTACTTC.